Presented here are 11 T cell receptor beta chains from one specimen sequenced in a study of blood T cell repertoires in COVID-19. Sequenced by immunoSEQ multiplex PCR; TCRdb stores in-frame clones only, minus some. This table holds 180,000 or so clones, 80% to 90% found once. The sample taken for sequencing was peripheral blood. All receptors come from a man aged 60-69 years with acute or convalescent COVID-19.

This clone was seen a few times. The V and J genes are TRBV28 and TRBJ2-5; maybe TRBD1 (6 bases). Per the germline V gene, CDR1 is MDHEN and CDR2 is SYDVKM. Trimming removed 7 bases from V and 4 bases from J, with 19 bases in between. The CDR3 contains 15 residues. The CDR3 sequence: CASTTRTAQGETQYF. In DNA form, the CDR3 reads TGTGCCAGCACCACCAGGACAGCCCAAGGAGAGACCCAGTACTTC.

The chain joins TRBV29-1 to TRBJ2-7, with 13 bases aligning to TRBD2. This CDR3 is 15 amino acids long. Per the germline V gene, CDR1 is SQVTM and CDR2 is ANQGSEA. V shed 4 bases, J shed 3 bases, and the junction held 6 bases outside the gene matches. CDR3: CSVGGWTSGSYEQYF. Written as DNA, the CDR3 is TGCAGCGTTGGGGGATGGACTAGCGGGAGCTACGAGCAGTACTTC.

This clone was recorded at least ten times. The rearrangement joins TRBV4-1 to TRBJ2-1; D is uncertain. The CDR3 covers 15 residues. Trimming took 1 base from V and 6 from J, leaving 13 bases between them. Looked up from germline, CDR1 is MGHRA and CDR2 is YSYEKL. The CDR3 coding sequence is TGCGCCAGCAGCCAAGTACGGCCAGGAATCAATGAGCAGTTCTTC. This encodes CASSQVRPGINEQFF.

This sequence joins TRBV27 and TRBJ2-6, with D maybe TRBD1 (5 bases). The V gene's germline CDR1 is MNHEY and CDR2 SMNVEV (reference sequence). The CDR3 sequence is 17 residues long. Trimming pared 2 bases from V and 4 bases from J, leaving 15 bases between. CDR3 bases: TGTGCCAGCAGTTTAACAGGACCCTCCTTCGGGGCCAACGTCCTGACTTTC. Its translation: CASSLTGPSFGANVLTF.

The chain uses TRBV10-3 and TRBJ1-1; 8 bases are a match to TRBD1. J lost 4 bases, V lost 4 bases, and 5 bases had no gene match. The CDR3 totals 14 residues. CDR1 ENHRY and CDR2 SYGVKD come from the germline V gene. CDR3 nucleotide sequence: TGTGCCATCAGTGCAGCTACAGGGGGCACTGAAGCTTTCTTT. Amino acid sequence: CAISAATGGTEAFF.

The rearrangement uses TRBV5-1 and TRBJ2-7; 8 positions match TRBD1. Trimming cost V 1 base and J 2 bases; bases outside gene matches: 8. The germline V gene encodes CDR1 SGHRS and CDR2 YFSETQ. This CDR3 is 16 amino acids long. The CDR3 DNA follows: TGCGCCAGCAGCTTGCCGCCCGACAGGGGAACCTACGAGCAGTACTTC. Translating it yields CASSLPPDRGTYEQYF.

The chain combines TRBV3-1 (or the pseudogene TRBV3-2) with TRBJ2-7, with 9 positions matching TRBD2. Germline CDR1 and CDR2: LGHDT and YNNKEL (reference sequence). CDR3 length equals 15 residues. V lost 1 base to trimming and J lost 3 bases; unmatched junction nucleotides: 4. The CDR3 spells CASSQASGRNYEQYF. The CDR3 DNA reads TGTGCCAGCAGCCAAGCCAGCGGGAGGAACTACGAGCAGTACTTC.

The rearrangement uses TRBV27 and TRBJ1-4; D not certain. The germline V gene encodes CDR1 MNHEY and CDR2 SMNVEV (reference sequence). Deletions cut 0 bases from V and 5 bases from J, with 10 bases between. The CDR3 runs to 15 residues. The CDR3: CASSLSSSLNEKLFF. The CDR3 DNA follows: TGTGCCAGCAGTTTATCGAGTAGCCTAAATGAAAAACTGTTTTTT.

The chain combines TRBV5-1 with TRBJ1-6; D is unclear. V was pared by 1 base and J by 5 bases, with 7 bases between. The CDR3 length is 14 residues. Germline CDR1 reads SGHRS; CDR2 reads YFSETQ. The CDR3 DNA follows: TGCGCCAGCAGCTTGTCGGGGAATAATTCACCCCTCCACTTT. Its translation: CASSLSGNNSPLHF. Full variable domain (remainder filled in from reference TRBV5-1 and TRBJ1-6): KAGVTQTPRYLIKTRGQQVTLSCSPISGHRSVSWYQQTPGQGLQFLFEYFSETQRNKGNFPGRFSGRQFSNSRSEMNVSTLELGDSALYLCASSLSGNNSPLHFGNGTRLTVT.

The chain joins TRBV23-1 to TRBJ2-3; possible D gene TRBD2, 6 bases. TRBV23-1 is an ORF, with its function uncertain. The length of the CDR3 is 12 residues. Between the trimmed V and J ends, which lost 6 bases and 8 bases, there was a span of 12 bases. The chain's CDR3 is CASSGRKGTQYF. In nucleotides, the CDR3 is TGCGCCAGCAGCGGGAGAAAGGGTACGCAGTATTTT.

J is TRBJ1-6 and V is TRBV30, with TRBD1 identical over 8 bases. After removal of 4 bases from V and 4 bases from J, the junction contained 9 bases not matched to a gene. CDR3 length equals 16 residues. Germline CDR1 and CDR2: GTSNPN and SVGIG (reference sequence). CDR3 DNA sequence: TGTGCCTGGAATTACAGGGGGTCGAGGTATAATTCACCCCTCCACTTT. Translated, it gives CAWNYRGSRYNSPLHF.